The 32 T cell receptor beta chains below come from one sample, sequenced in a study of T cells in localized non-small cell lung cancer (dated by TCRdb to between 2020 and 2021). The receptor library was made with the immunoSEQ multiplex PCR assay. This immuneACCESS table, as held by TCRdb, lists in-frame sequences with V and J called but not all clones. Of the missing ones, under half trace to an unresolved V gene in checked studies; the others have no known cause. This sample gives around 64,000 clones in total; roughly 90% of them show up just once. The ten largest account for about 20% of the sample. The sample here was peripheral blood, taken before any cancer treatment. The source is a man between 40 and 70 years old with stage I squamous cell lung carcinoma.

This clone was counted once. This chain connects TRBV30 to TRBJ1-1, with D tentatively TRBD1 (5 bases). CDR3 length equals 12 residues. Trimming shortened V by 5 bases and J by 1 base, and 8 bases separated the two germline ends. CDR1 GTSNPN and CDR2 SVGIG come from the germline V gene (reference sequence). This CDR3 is CAWGGTNTEAFF. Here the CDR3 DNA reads TGTGCCTGGGGGGGGACGAACACTGAAGCTTTCTTT.

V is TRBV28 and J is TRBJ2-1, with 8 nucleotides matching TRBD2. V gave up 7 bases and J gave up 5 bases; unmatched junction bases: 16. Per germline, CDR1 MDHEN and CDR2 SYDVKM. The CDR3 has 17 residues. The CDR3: CASTPLRKREQNNEQFF. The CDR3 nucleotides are TGTGCCAGCACCCCCCTCCGGAAGCGGGAGCAGAACAATGAGCAGTTCTTC.

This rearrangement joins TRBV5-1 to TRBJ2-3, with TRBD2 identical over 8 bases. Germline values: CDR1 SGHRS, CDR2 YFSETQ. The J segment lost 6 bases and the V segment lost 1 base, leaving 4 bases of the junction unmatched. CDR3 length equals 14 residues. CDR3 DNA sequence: TGCGCCAGCAGCTTGAGTAGCGGGATGGATACGCAGTATTTT. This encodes CASSLSSGMDTQYF. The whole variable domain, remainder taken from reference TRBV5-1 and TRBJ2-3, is KAGVTQTPRYLIKTRGQQVTLSCSPISGHRSVSWYQQTPGQGLQFLFEYFSETQRNKGNFPGRFSGRQFSNSRSEMNVSTLELGDSALYLCASSLSSGMDTQYFGPGTRLTVL.

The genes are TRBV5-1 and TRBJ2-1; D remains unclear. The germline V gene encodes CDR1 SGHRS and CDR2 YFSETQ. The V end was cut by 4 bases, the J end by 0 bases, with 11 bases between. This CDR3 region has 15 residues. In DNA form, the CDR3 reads TGCGCCAGCAGCGAGGCCCTTAGCTCCTACAATGAGCAGTTCTTC. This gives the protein CASSEALSSYNEQFF.

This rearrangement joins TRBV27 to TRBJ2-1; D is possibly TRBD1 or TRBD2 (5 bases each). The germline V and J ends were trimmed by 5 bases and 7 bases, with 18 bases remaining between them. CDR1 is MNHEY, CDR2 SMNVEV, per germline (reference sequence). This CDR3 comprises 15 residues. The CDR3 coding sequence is TGTGCCAGCAGTAACGTGGGACCCCCGAAAAATGAGCAGTTCTTC. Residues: CASSNVGPPKNEQFF.

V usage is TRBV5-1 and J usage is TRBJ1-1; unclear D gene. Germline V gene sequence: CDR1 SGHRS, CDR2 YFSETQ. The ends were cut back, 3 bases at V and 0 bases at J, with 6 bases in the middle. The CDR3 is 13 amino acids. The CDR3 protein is CASSYRLNTEAFF. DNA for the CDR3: TGCGCCAGCAGCTACCGGTTGAACACTGAAGCTTTCTTT.

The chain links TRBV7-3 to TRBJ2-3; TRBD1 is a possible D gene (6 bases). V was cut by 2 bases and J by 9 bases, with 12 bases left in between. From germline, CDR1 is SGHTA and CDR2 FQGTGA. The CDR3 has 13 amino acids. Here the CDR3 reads CASSLRTQGTQYF. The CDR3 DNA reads TGTGCCAGCAGCTTACGGACCCAGGGGACGCAGTATTTT.

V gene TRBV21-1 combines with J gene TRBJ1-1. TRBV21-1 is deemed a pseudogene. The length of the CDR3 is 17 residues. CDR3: CASSAKRRGGENTEAFF. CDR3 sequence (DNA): TGTGCCAGCAGCGCTAAGCGGAGGGGCGGGGAAAACACTGAAGCTTTCTTT.

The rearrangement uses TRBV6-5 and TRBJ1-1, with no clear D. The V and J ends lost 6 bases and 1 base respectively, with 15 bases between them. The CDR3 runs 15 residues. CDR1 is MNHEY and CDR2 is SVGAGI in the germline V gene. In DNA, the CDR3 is TGTGCCAGCAGCTCCAGCCCCGGGAGGAACACTGAAGCTTTCTTT. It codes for CASSSSPGRNTEAFF.

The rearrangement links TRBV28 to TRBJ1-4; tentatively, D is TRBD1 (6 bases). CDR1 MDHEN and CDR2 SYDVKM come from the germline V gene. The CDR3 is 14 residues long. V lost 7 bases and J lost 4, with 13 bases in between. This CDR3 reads CASNPGHLNEKLFF. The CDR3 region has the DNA TGTGCCAGCAACCCGGGACATCTTAATGAAAAACTGTTTTTT.

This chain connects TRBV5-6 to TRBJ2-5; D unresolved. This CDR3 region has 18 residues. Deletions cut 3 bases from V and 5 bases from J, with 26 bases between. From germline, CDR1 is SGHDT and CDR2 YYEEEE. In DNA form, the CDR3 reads TGTGCCAGCAGCTGGTACCGGCGGACGGCCACCCACAAGGAGACCCAGTACTTC. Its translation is CASSWYRRTATHKETQYF.

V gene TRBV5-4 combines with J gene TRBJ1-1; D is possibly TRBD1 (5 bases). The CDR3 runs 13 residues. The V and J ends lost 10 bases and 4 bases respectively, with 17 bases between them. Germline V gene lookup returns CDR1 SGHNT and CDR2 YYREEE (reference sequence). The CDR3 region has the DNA TGTGCCTGGACAAAAACAGTCCTCACTGAAGCTTTCTTT. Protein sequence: CAWTKTVLTEAFF.

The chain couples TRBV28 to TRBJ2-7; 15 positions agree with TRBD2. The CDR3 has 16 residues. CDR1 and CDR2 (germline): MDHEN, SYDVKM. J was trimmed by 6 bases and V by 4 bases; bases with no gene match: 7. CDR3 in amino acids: CASSSPGLAGGSEQYF. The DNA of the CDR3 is TGTGCCAGCAGTTCTCCGGGACTAGCGGGAGGCTCCGAGCAGTACTTC.

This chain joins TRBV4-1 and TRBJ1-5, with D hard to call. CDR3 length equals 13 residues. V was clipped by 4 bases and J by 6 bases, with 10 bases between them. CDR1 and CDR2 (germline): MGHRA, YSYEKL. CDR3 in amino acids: CASSRLPTQPQHF. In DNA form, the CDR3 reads TGCGCCAGCAGCCGCCTCCCAACTCAGCCCCAGCATTTT.

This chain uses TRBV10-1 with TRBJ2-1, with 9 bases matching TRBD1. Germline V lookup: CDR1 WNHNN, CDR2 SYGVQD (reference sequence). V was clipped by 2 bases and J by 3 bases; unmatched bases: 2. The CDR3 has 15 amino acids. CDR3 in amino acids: CASSETGQGYNEQFF. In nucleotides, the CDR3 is TGCGCCAGCAGTGAGACGGGACAGGGCTACAATGAGCAGTTCTTC.

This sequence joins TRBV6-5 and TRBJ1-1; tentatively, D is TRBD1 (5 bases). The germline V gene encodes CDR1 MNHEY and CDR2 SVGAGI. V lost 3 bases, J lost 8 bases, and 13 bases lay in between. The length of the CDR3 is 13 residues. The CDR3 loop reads CASSYNGAREAFF. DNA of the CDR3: TGTGCCAGCAGTTATAATGGGGCCAGGGAAGCTTTCTTT.

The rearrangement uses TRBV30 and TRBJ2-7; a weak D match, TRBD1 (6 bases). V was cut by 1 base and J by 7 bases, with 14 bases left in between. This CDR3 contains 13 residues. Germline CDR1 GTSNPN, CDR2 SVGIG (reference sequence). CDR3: CAWSGAGAGEQYF. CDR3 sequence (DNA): TGTGCCTGGAGTGGGGCAGGGGCTGGGGAGCAGTACTTC.

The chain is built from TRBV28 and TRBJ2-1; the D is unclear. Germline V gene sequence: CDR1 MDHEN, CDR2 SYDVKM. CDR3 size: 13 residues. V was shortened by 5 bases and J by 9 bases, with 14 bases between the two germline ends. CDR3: CASSAPSRVEQFF. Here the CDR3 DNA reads TGTGCCAGCAGTGCCCCCTCCCGCGTTGAGCAGTTCTTC.

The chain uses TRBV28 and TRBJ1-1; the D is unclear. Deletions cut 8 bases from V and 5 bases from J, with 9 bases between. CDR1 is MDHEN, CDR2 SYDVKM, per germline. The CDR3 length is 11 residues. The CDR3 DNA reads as TGTGCCAGCGCCCTCCTTACTGAAGCTTTCTTT. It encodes CASALLTEAFF.

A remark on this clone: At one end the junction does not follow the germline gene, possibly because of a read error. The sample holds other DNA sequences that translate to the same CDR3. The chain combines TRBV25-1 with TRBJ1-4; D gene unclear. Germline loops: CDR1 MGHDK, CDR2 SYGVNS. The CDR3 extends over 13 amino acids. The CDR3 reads CASSEYNAEKLFF. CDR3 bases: TGTGCCAGCAGTGAATATAACGCTGAAAAATTGTTTTTT.

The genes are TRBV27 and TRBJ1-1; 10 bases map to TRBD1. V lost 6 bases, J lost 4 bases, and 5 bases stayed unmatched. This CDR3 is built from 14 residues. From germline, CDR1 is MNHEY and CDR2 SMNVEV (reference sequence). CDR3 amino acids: CASSPGQGTTEAFF. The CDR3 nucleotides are TGTGCCAGCAGCCCGGGACAGGGGACCACTGAAGCTTTCTTT.

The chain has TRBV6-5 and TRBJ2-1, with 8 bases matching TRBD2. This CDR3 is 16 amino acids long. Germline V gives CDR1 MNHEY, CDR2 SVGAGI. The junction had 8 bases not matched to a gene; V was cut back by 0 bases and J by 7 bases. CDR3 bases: TGTGCCAGCAGTTACTCATCAGCGGGAGTATATAATGAGCAGTTCTTC. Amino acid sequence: CASSYSSAGVYNEQFF.

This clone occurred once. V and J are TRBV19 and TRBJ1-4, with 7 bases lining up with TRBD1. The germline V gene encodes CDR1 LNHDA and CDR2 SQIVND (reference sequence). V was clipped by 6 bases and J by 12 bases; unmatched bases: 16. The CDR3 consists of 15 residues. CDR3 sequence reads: CASRQTGALGAELFF. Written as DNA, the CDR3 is TGTGCCAGTAGGCAAACAGGGGCCCTTGGAGCGGAACTGTTTTTT.

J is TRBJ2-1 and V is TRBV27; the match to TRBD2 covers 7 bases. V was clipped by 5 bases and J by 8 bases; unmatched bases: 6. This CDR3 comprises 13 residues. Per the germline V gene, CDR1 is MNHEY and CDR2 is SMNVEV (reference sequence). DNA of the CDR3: TGTGCCAGCAGTGAGATCCGGGGGGATGAGCAGTTCTTC. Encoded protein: CASSEIRGDEQFF.

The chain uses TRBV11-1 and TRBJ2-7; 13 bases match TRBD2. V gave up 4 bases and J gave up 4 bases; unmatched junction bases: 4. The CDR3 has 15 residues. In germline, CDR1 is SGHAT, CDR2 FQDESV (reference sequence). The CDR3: CASSWTSGGSYEQYF. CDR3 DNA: TGTGCCAGCAGCTGGACTAGCGGGGGATCATACGAGCAGTACTTC.

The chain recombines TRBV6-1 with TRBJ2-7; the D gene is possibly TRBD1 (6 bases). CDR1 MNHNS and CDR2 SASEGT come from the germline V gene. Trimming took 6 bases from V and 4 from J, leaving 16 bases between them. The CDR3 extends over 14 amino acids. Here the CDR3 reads CASRQGPVSYEQYF. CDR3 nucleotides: TGTGCCAGCAGGCAGGGGCCCGTGAGTTACGAGCAGTACTTC.

The CDR3 here is CASRGGFGTDTQYF. The CDR3 DNA sequence: TGCGCCAGCAGAGGCGGGTTCGGCACAGATACGCAGTATTTT. The genes are TRBV5-1 and TRBJ2-3; possibly TRBD2 for D (5 bases). The V end lost 5 bases, the J end lost 1 base, and 11 bases lay between the germline ends. Germline V gene data show CDR1 as SGHRS and CDR2 as YFSETQ. The CDR3 spans 14 residues.

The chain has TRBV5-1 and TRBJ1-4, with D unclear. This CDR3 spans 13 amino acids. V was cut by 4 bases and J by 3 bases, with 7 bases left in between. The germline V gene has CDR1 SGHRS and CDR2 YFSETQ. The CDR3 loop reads CASSPTPNEKLFF. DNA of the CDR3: TGCGCCAGCAGCCCTACGCCTAATGAAAAACTGTTTTTT.

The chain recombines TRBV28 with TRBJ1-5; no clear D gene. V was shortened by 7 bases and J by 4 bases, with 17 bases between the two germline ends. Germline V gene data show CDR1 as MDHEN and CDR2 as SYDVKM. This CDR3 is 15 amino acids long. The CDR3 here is CASIGPKGGNQPQHF. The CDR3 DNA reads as TGTGCCAGCATTGGGCCAAAGGGCGGAAATCAGCCCCAGCATTTT.

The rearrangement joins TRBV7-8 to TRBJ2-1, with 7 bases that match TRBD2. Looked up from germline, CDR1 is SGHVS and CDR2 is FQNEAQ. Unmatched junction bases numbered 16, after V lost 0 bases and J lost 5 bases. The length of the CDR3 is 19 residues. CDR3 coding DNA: TGTGCCAGCAGCTTAGCCGGACGAGGTGGTCTAGCGGATAACAATGAGCAGTTCTTC. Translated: CASSLAGRGGLADNNEQFF.

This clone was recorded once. As DNA, the CDR3 is TGTGCCAGCACTTTTTGGACAGGGGAGGAAAAACTGTTTTTT. Protein sequence: CASTFWTGEEKLFF. This chain connects TRBV5-6 to TRBJ1-4, with TRBD1 matching 9 bases. The trim removed 6 bases at V and 8 bases at J, leaving 8 bases unmatched. CDR3 size: 14 residues. CDR1 is SGHDT and CDR2 is YYEEEE in the germline V gene. The whole variable domain, remainder taken from reference TRBV5-6 and TRBJ1-4, is DAGVTQSPTHLIKTRGQQVTLRCSPKSGHDTVSWYQQALGQGPQFIFQYYEEEERQRGNFPDRFSGHQFPNYSSELNVNALLLGDSALYLCASTFWTGEEKLFFGSGTQLSVL.

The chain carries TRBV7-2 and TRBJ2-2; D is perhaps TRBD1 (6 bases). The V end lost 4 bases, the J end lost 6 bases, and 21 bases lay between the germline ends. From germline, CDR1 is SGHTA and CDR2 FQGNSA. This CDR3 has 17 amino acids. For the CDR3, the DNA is TGTGCCAGCAGCTCATCCCCCTTCCAACAGGGAGCCGGGGAGCTGTTTTTT. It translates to CASSSSPFQQGAGELFF.